One TCR beta chain is described in this entry. The target antigen is unknown. Clones were read by immunoSEQ multiplex PCR, and TCRdb kept only the in-frame ones, dropping some. The sample lists some 120,000 clones; around 92% were seen once. This specimen comes from a study of T cell responses to AZD1222 COVID-19 vaccine. Whole-study findings and limits: Variant regions that are unmutated are reportedly the target of nearly half of spike-specific TCRs. Recipients of AZD1222 seropositive at baseline numbered only five or six.

Germline V gene lookup returns CDR1 MGHDK and CDR2 SYGVNS. The CDR3 contains 16 residues. Trimming left V 1 base short and J 10 bases short, with 20 bases between. This rearrangement joins TRBV25-1 to TRBJ1-3; D ambiguous. Sequencing was performed on peripheral blood, taken on day 0 of AZD1222 vaccination. This receptor was identified in an adult in good health. The CDR3 here is CASSEFSYRQETTIYF. The CDR3 DNA reads TGTGCCAGCAGTGAATTCTCCTACCGTCAGGAAACAACCATATATTTT.